This T cell receptor (beta chain) was identified in a study of blood T cell repertoires in COVID-19. How the authors handled the data: Estimation of nucleated cell counts relied on the amplification of reference gene primers. Method: immunoSEQ multiplex PCR; TCRdb's copy keeps in-frame clones and lacks some. Clonal size and the V and J genes are those of that table, whereas D and trimming came from the DNA. This sample has fewer than 200,000 clones, with 84% found just once. This CDR3 has 13 residues. With 1 base removed from V and 1 base from J, the gap between germline ends came to 4 bases. For this clone: Distinct nucleotide sequences in the sample also encode this CDR3.

The receptor was derived from a man in his forties or fifties who had recovered from COVID-19. Sequencing was done on a sample of peripheral blood. The chain couples TRBV12-3 or TRBV12-4 to TRBJ1-1; unclear D gene. As DNA, the CDR3 is TGTGCCAGCAGTTTAGGCGGGAACACTGAAGCTTTCTTT. Translated, it gives CASSLGGNTEAFF.